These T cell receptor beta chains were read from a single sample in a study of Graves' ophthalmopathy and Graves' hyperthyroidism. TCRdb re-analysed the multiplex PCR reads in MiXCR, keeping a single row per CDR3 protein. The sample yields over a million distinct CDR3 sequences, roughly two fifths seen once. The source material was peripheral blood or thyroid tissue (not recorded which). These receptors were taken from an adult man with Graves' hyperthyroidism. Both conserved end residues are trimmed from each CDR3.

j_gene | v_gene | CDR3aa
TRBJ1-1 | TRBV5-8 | ASSRPMEPF
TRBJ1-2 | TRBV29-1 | SVEPGQGDRYT
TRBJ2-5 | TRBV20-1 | SAREHVGETQY
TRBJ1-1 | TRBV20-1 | RAKRANTEAF
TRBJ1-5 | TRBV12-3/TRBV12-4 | ASSPMTASNQPQH
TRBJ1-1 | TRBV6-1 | ASNRGRVDTEAF
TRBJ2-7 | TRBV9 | ASNEGGSGAEQY
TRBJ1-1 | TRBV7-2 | ASSLWTGLKPNTEAF
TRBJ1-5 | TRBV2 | ASSVQTGIGQPQH
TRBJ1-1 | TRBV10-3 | AISAGQGVGTEAF
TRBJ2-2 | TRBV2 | ASSKQGRLAGELF
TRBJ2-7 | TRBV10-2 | ASSKSAYEQY
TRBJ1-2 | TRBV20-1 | SAPFRDGNYGYT
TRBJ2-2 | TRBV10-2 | ASRKLDRGRVWELF
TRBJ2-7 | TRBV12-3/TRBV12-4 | ASRSRQNYEQY
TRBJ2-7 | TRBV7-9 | ASSVETGGPYEQY
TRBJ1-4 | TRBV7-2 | ASSLGTDNEKLF
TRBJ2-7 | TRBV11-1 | ASSDGLAGGVYEQY
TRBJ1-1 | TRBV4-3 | ASSQAQKAEAF
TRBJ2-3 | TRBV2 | ASRGPAGGTDTQY
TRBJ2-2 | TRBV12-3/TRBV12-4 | ASANTVGSNTGELF
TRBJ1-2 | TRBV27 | ASSLSGGYRDGYT
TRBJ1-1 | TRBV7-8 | ASSPPPLNTEAF
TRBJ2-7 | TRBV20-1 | SAQTSGTYEQY
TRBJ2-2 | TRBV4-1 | ASSLDRAPGELF
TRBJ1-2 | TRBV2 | ASSEGTGSGNT
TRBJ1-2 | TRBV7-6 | ASSSSGGGDGYT
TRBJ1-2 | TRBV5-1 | ASSLEGLPTGEKDYGYT
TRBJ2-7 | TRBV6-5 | ASSYSDRIFTYEQY
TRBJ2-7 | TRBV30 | AWNPQGGEQY
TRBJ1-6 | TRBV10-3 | AISRVNNSPLH
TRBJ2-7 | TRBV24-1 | ATSDGQVSYGQY
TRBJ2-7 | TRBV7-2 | ASSLAGVREQY
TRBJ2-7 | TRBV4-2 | ASSQDGIYEQY
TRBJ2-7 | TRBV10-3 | ASSYIGGENEQY
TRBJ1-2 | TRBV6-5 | ASSPRGLVYGYT
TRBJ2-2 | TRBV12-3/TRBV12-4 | ASRETETGELF
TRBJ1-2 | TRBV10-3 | ASSDDSWERDGYT
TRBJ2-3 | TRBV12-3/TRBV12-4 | ASSPWYRVPTDTQY
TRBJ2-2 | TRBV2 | ASSERAGPFTGELF
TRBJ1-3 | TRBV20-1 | SARGAGNGDTIY
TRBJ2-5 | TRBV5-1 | ASSEPVETQY
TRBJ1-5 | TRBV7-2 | ASSSGPQYSNQPQH
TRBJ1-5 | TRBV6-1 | ASSERRSYQPQH
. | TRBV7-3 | ASSLGGTNSYEQY
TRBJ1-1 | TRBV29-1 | SGVFAGHTEAF
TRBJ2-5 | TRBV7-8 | ASSSVRRGETQY
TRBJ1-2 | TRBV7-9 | ASSGTSFDYGYT
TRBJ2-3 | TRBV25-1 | ASSEPESGTDTQY
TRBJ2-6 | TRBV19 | ASTAVGQSSGANVLT
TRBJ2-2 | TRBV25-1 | ASSDTGEAGELF
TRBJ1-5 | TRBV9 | AWSASGNQPQH
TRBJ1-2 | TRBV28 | ASSLRAPAGGYT
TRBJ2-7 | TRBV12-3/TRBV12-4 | ASSLDRVDSYEQY
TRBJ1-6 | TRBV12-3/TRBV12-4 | ASSGSYNSPLH